The T cell receptor (beta chain) described here comes from a study of blood T cells in healthy people across ages. General study findings and limits: TCR beta diversity per million T cells fell roughly linearly with age.

The ends lost 4 bases at V and 5 bases at J; junction bases unmatched: 6. The CDR3 extends over 15 amino acids. CDR1 and CDR2 from the germline V gene are LGHNA and YSLEER. About 10 milliliters of peripheral blood were drawn from each donor into EDTA-treated tubes. A remark on this clonotype: Its cognate antigen is unknown.

The authors ran a second PCR of 7 to 11 cycles using a sample-barcoded 5' primer and a J-beta primer mix. A template-switch adaptor that had 12 random nucleotides put a tag on each cDNA molecule. TCRdb redid the calling of the 5' RACE reads with MiXCR, one entry per CDR3 protein. The table lists roughly 1.5 million distinct CDR3 sequences, approximately 42% of them singletons. This clonotype originated in a woman under 30 in good health. The chain combines TRBV4-3 with TRBJ2-3, with 10 positions matching TRBD2. Sequencing was performed on blood. Here the CDR3 DNA reads TGCGCCAGCAGCCGACAAGCTAGCGGGAGAGATACGCAGTATTTT. It translates to CASSRQASGRDTQYF.